Below, 25 T cell receptor beta chains from the same sample are listed, as sequenced in a study of cytomegalovirus exposure and HLA in healthy donors. 13 Jbeta primers and 60 Vbeta primers were used for the PCR. This table comes from immunoSEQ multiplex PCR, and its TCRdb copy is limited to in-frame clones, with some not included. The table has 90,000 to 120,000 clones, over 70% seen once; the top ten hold 2% to 2.5%. Sequencing was performed on PBMCs. The receptors derive from a man younger than 40 in good health and CMV-seronegative.

The J gene is TRBJ2-5, the V gene TRBV6-1; TRBD1 is a possible D gene (6 bases). Germline lookup yields CDR1 MNHNS and CDR2 SASEGT. The V gene lost 8 bases and the J gene lost 1 base, with 17 bases spanning the gap. The length of the CDR3 is 15 residues. The CDR3 DNA is TGTGCCAGCGGGGAAGTGGCAGGGGCCCAAGAGACCCAGTACTTC. It is translated as CASGEVAGAQETQYF.

The chain links TRBV28 to TRBJ2-7; 8 nucleotides line up with TRBD2. Germline CDR1 is MDHEN and CDR2 is SYDVKM. V was pared by 4 bases and J by 4 bases, with 15 bases of the junction left unmatched. The CDR3 runs to 17 residues. This CDR3 is CASSSLVSGRDLYEQYF. CDR3 bases: TGTGCCAGCAGTTCCCTCGTCAGCGGGAGAGACCTATACGAGCAGTACTTC. Using reference TRBV28 and TRBJ2-7 for the parts outside the CDR3, the full variable domain is DVKVTQSSRYLVKRTGEKVFLECVQDMDHENMFWYRQDPGLGLRLIYFSYDVKMKEKGDIPEGYSVSREKKERFSLILESASTNQTSMYLCASSSLVSGRDLYEQYFGPGTRLTVT.

The rearrangement uses TRBV6-5 and TRBJ1-2; the D gene is possibly TRBD1 (5 bases). Germline V gives CDR1 MNHEY, CDR2 SVGAGI. V was shortened by 0 bases and J by 11 bases, with 13 bases between the two germline ends. The length of the CDR3 is 13 residues. CDR3 DNA sequence: TGTGCCAGCAGTTACTCGGAAAGGAGGGGTTACACCTTC. This translates into CASSYSERRGYTF.

This sequence joins TRBV19 and TRBJ2-7; 10 bases map to TRBD1. Germline values: CDR1 LNHDA, CDR2 SQIVND (reference sequence). After removal of 8 bases from V and 1 base from J, the junction contained 5 bases not matched to a gene. The CDR3 consists of 14 residues. The CDR3: CASGGQGDSYEQYF. The CDR3 nucleotides read TGTGCCAGTGGAGGACAGGGGGATTCCTACGAGCAGTACTTC.

The chain has TRBV21-1 and TRBJ1-5; TRBD1 is the table's D call, not checked against the DNA. TRBV21-1 constitutes a pseudogene. The CDR3 has 16 residues. CDR3 DNA sequence: TGTGCCAGCTCCAAAGGCAGTTTACATAGCAATCAGCCCCAGCATTTT. Translating it yields CASSKGSLHSNQPQHF.

The V gene is TRBV30, the J gene TRBJ2-7, with 9 bases lining up with TRBD1. Germline V gene data show CDR1 as GTSNPN and CDR2 as SVGIG (reference sequence). Germline trimming cut 2 bases from V and 7 bases from J; bases unmatched to any gene: 12. This CDR3 is 15 amino acids long. The CDR3 nucleotides are TGTGCCTGGAGTCCGGGGGACAGGGTACTGGGAGAGCAGTACTTC. Translated, it gives CAWSPGDRVLGEQYF.

This chain links TRBV28 with TRBJ2-2; D not certain. Trimming left V 9 bases short and J 7 bases short, with 18 bases between. This CDR3 region has 14 residues. Germline V lookup: CDR1 MDHEN, CDR2 SYDVKM. The CDR3: CASQLWANGGELFF. The CDR3 DNA reads TGTGCCAGTCAGTTATGGGCCAACGGCGGGGAGCTGTTTTTT. The entire variable domain, with the rest obtained from reference TRBV28 and TRBJ2-2, is as follows: DVKVTQSSRYLVKRTGEKVFLECVQDMDHENMFWYRQDPGLGLRLIYFSYDVKMKEKGDIPEGYSVSREKKERFSLILESASTNQTSMYLCASQLWANGGELFFGEGSRLTVL.

The chain combines TRBV18 with TRBJ1-2; 7 bases match TRBD1. The CDR3 loop spans 16 amino acids. With 3 bases clipped from V and 1 base from J, the junction kept 8 bases outside the gene matches. Germline V gene sequence: CDR1 KGHSH, CDR2 LQKENI. Here the CDR3 DNA reads TGTGCCAGCTCACCGGGACAGACTCTATATAACTATGGCTACACCTTC. Its protein is CASSPGQTLYNYGYTF.

The CDR3 sequence: CAWRKGWTQYF. In DNA, the CDR3 is TGTGCCTGGAGGAAGGGGTGGACCCAGTACTTC. The V call is TRBV30, the J call TRBJ2-5, with TRBD1 as a possible D gene (5 bases). Trimming cost V 3 bases and J 7 bases, with 9 bases left between them. Germline V gene sequence: CDR1 GTSNPN, CDR2 SVGIG (reference sequence). This CDR3 region has 11 residues. Full variable domain (remainder filled in from reference TRBV30 and TRBJ2-5): SQTIHQWPATLVQPVGSPLSLECTVEGTSNPNLYWYRQAAGRGLQLLFYSVGIGQISSEVPQNLSASRPQDRQFILSSKKLLLSDSGFYLCAWRKGWTQYFGPGTRLLVL.

V and J are TRBV2 and TRBJ1-1; TRBD1 might be the D (6 bases). This CDR3 has 14 residues. Germline loops: CDR1 SNHLY, CDR2 FYNNEI. Trimming left V 6 bases short and J 8 bases short, with 19 bases between. CDR3 sequence reads: CASSPIGGQSEAFF. The CDR3 DNA follows: TGTGCCAGCAGCCCGATAGGGGGACAAAGCGAAGCTTTCTTT.

J is TRBJ2-2 and V is TRBV7-3, with 8 bases fitting TRBD1. V dropped 5 bases and J dropped 2; count of bases not matched to a gene: 4. The CDR3 covers 15 residues. Germline assignment: CDR1 SGHTA and CDR2 FQGTGA. The CDR3 reads CASSRGQGNTGELFF. The CDR3 DNA reads as TGTGCCAGCAGCCGTGGACAGGGCAACACCGGGGAGCTGTTTTTT.

V usage is TRBV7-3 and J usage is TRBJ2-1; 7 bases agree with TRBD2. The germline V gene has CDR1 SGHTA and CDR2 FQGTGA. V lost 8 bases and J lost 0; bases outside the gene matches: 4. The CDR3 is 14 residues long. The CDR3, as DNA: TGTGCCAGCCGACTAGCTGGCTCCTACAATGAGCAGTTCTTC. Translation gives CASRLAGSYNEQFF.

The rearrangement uses TRBV6-5 and TRBJ2-2; 12 nucleotides match TRBD2. J gave up 6 bases and V 5 bases, and 4 bases lay outside the gene matches. The CDR3 consists of 15 residues. Germline CDR1 MNHEY, CDR2 SVGAGI. DNA for the CDR3: TGTGCCAGCAGTCTAGCGGGGGGGCCGGCCGGGGAGCTGTTTTTT. It yields the protein CASSLAGGPAGELFF.

J is TRBJ2-3 and V is TRBV7-9, with D possibly TRBD2 on 5 matching bases. The CDR3 length is 15 residues. In germline, CDR1 is SEHNR, CDR2 FQNEAQ (reference sequence). V lost 11 bases and J 4 bases, leaving 22 bases between the germline ends. CDR3 sequence (DNA): TGTGCCGGGATCGGGCGGGCCCGAAGGGCAGATACGCAGTATTTT. It specifies CAGIGRARRADTQYF.

J is TRBJ1-6 and V is TRBV27; 7 bases are a match to TRBD1. In germline, CDR1 is MNHEY, CDR2 SMNVEV (reference sequence). This CDR3 comprises 13 residues. V gave up 5 bases and J gave up 10 bases; unmatched junction bases: 5. CDR3 nucleotides: TGTGCCAGCAGTAGGACAGGTGGGTCACCCCTCCACTTT. As protein: CASSRTGGSPLHF.

This chain connects TRBV10-1 to TRBJ2-1, with TRBD1 matching over 11 bases. CDR1 and CDR2 (germline): WNHNN, SYGVQD (reference sequence). The CDR3 is made up of 15 amino acids. V shed 2 bases and J 6 bases; nucleotides not matched to a gene: 3. The CDR3 is CASSETGQGGNEQFF. The CDR3 DNA reads TGCGCCAGCAGTGAGACGGGACAGGGGGGCAATGAGCAGTTCTTC.

This clone was observed a single time. The chain joins TRBV30 to TRBJ2-7, with TRBD2 matching 9 bases. The CDR3 totals 16 residues. J gave up 2 bases and V 3 bases, and 11 bases lay outside the gene matches. Germline V gives CDR1 GTSNPN, CDR2 SVGIG (reference sequence). The CDR3 sequence is CAWSSKPLAGTYEQYF. For the CDR3, the DNA is TGTGCCTGGAGCTCCAAGCCCCTAGCGGGGACCTACGAGCAGTACTTC. Variable domain in full (rest from reference TRBV30 and TRBJ2-7): SQTIHQWPATLVQPVGSPLSLECTVEGTSNPNLYWYRQAAGRGLQLLFYSVGIGQISSEVPQNLSASRPQDRQFILSSKKLLLSDSGFYLCAWSSKPLAGTYEQYFGPGTRLTVT.

The J gene is TRBJ2-1, the V gene TRBV7-2, with D unclear. Germline CDR1 reads SGHTA; CDR2 reads FQGNSA. Trimming cost V 1 base and J 4 bases, with 5 bases left between them. The CDR3 loop spans 13 amino acids. CDR3 amino acids: CASSLDKYNEQFF. The CDR3 DNA sequence: TGTGCCAGCAGCTTAGACAAGTACAATGAGCAGTTCTTC.

The sample holds a few counts of this clone. This chain connects TRBV19 to TRBJ2-7; TRBD1 matches at 11 bases. The CDR3 consists of 13 residues. V dropped 7 bases and J dropped 4; count of bases not matched to a gene: 3. Germline values: CDR1 LNHDA, CDR2 SQIVND (reference sequence). The CDR3 nucleotides are TGTGCCAGTAAGGGGACAGGGGGTTACGAGCAGTACTTC. This encodes CASKGTGGYEQYF.

The rearrangement joins TRBV18 to TRBJ2-7; a possible D gene is TRBD1 (6 bases). The V gene lost 0 bases and the J gene lost 4 bases, with 10 bases spanning the gap. The CDR3 is 14 amino acids. Looked up from germline, CDR1 is KGHSH and CDR2 is LQKENI. CDR3 sequence: CASSPPGHPYEQYF. The CDR3 nucleotides are TGTGCCAGCTCACCACCGGGACACCCATACGAGCAGTACTTC.

The rearrangement joins TRBV6-5 to TRBJ1-5; 7 nucleotides agree with TRBD1. The V and J ends lost 0 bases and 7 bases, in that order; junction bases with no gene match: 3. CDR1 is MNHEY, CDR2 SVGAGI, per germline. This CDR3 spans 14 amino acids. For the CDR3, the DNA is TGTGCCAGCAGTTACTCAGGGGGCCACCAGCCCCAGCATTTT. This encodes CASSYSGGHQPQHF.

V gene TRBV11-2 combines with J gene TRBJ2-3, with TRBD1 matching over 10 bases. Trimming removed 1 base from V and 2 bases from J; junction bases left unmatched: 3. CDR3 length equals 16 residues. Germline values: CDR1 SGHAT, CDR2 FQNNGV. CDR3 sequence (DNA): TGTGCCAGCAGCTTAGCGGGACAGGGGCCCACAGATACGCAGTATTTT. This encodes CASSLAGQGPTDTQYF.

The chain employs TRBV5-1 and TRBJ2-7; D ambiguous. This CDR3 region has 14 residues. Per the germline V gene, CDR1 is SGHRS and CDR2 is YFSETQ. Between the trimmed V and J ends, which lost 0 bases and 1 base, there was a span of 8 bases. This CDR3 reads CASSLAQLSYEQYF. The CDR3 coding sequence is TGCGCCAGCAGCTTGGCACAGCTATCCTACGAGCAGTACTTC.

The chain recombines TRBV5-4 with TRBJ1-2; D remains unclear. CDR1 is SGHNT and CDR2 is YYREEE in the germline V gene (reference sequence). There are 13 residues in the CDR3. V shed 4 bases and J shed 4 bases, with 11 bases lying between them. The CDR3: CASSQDSTYGYTF. The CDR3 DNA sequence: TGTGCCAGCAGCCAGGACTCCACCTATGGCTACACCTTC.

V gene TRBV30 combines with J gene TRBJ2-2, with TRBD2 as a possible D gene (6 bases). Trimming took off 4 bases at V and 5 bases at J, with 20 bases between the two ends. The CDR3 loop spans 16 amino acids. Germline V CDR1 and CDR2: GTSNPN, SVGIG (reference sequence). The CDR3 DNA reads as TGTGCCTGGAAAATTTTTTGGGACTTAAGGACCGGGGAGCTGTTTTTT. Its protein is CAWKIFWDLRTGELFF.